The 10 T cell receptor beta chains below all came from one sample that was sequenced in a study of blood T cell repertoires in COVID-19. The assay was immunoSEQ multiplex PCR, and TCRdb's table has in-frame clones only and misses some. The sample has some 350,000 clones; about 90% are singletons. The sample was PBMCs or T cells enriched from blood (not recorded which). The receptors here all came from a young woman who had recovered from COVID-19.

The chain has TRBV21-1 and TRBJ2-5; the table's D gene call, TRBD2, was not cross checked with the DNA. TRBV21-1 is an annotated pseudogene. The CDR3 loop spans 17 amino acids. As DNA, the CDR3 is TGTGCCAGCAGCTTGACGCTAAGGATCGGACTAGAAGAGACCCAGTACTTC. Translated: CASSLTLRIGLEETQYF.

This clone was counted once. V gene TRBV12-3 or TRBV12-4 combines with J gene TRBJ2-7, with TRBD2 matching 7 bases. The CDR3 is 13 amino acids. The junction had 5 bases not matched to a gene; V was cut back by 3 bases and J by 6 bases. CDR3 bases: TGTGCCAGCAGTTTGTCCGGGGGGTTCGAGCAGTACTTC. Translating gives CASSLSGGFEQYF.

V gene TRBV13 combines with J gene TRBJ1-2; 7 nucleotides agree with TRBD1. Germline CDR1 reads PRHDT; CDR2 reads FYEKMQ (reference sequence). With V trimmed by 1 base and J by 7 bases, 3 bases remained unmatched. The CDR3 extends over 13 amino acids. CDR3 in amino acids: CASSLVAGGGYTF. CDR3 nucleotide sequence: TGTGCCAGCAGCTTAGTAGCAGGGGGTGGCTACACCTTC.

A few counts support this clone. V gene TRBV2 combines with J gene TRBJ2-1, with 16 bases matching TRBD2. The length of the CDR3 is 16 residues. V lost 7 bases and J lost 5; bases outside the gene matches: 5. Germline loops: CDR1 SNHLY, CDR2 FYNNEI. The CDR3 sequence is CASIRGTSGRDNEQFF. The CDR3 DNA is TGTGCCAGCATTAGAGGGACTAGCGGGAGGGACAATGAGCAGTTCTTC.

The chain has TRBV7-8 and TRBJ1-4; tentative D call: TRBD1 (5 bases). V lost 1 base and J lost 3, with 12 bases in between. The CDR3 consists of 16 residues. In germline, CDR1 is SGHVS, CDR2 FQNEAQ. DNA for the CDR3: TGTGCCAGCAGCTTAGTGGGGCGTTGGGCTAATGAAAAACTGTTTTTT. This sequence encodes CASSLVGRWANEKLFF.

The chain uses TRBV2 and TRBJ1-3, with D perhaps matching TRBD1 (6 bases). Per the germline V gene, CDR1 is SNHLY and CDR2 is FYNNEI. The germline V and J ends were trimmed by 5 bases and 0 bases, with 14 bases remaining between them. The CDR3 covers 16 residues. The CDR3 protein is CASSYSRDISGNTIYF. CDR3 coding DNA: TGTGCCAGCAGTTATTCCCGGGACATCTCTGGAAACACCATATATTTT.

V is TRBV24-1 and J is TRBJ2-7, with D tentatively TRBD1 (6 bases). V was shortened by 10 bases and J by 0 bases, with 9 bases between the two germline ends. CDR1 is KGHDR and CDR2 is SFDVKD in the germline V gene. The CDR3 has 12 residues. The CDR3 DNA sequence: TGTGCCACGGGGGACACCTCCTACGAGCAGTACTTC. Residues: CATGDTSYEQYF.

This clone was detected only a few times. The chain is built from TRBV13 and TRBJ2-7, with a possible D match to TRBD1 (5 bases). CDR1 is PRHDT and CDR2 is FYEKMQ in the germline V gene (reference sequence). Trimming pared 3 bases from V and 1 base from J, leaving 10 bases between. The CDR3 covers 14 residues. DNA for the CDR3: TGTGCCAGCAGCTTGGGGCGACAGTCCTACGAGCAGTACTTC. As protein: CASSLGRQSYEQYF.

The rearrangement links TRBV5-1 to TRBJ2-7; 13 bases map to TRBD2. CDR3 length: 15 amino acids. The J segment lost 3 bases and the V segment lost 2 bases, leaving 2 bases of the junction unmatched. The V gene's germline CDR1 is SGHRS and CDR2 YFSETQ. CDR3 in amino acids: CASSFGLAGDYEQYF. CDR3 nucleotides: TGCGCCAGCAGCTTCGGACTAGCGGGAGACTACGAGCAGTACTTC.

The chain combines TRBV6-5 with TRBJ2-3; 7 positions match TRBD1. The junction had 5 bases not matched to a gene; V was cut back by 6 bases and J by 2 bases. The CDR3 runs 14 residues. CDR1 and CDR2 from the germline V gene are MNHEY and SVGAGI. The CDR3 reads CASRTTGNTDTQYF. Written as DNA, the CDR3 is TGTGCCAGCAGGACGACAGGGAACACAGATACGCAGTATTTT.